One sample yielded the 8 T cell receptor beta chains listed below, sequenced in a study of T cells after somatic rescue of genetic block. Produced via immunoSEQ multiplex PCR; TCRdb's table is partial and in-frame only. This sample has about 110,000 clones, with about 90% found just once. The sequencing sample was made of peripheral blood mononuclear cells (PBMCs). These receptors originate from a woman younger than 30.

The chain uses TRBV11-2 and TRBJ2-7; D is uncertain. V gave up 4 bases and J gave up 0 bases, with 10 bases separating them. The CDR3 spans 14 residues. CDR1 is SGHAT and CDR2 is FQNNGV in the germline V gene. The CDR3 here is CASSSDSGSYEQYF. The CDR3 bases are TGTGCCAGCAGCTCCGACTCCGGCTCCTACGAGCAGTACTTC.

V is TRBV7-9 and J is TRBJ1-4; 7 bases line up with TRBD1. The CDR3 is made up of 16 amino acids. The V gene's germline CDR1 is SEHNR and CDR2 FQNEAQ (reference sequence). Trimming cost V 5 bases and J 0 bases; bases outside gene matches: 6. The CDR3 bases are TGTGCCAGCAGCGCGGGACAGATTGCAACTAATGAAAAACTGTTTTTT. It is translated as CASSAGQIATNEKLFF. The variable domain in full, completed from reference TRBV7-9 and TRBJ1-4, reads DTGVSQNPRHKITKRGQNVTFRCDPISEHNRLYWYRQTLGQGPEFLTYFQNEAQLEKSRLLSDRFSAERPKGSFSTLEIQRTEQGDSAMYLCASSAGQIATNEKLFFGSGTQLSVL.

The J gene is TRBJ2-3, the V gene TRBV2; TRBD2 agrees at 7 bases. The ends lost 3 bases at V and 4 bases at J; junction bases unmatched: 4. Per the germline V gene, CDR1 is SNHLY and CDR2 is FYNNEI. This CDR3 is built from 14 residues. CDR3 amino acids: CASSEGGHPDTQYF. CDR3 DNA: TGTGCCAGCAGTGAGGGAGGGCACCCAGATACGCAGTATTTT. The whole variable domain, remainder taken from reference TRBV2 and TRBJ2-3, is EPEVTQTPSHQVTQMGQEVILRCVPISNHLYFYWYRQILGQKVEFLVSFYNNEISEKSEIFDDQFSVERPDGSNFTLKIRSTKLEDSAMYFCASSEGGHPDTQYFGPGTRLTVL.

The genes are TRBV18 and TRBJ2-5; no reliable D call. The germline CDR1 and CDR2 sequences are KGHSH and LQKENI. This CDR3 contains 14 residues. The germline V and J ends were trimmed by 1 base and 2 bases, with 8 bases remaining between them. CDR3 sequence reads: CASSPRSPQETQYF. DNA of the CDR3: TGTGCCAGCTCACCACGGAGCCCGCAAGAGACCCAGTACTTC.

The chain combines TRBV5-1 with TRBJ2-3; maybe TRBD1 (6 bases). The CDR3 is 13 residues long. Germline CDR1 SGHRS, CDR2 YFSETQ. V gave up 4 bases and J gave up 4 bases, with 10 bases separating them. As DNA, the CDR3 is TGCGCCAGCAGCACCTCAGGGGCAGATACGCAGTATTTT. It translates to CASSTSGADTQYF.

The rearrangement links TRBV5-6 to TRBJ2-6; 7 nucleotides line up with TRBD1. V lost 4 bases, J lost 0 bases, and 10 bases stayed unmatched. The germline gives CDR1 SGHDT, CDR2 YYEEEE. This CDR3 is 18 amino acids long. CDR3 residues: CASSPSTGLSSGANVLTF. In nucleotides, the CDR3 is TGTGCCAGCAGCCCCTCGACAGGGTTAAGCTCTGGGGCCAACGTCCTGACTTTC.

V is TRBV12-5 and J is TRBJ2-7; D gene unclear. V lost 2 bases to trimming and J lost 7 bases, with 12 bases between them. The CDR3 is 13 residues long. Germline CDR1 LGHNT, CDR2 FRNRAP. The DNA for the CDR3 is TGTGCTAGTGGTTTGAACCGTTGGCGGGAGCAGTACTTC. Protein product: CASGLNRWREQYF.

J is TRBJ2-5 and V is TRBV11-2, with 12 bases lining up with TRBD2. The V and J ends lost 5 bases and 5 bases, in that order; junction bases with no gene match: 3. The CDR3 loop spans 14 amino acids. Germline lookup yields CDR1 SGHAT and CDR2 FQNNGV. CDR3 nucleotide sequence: TGTGCCAGCAGCCGGACTAGCGGGGAGGAGACCCAGTACTTC. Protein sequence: CASSRTSGEETQYF.